Shown below are 32 T cell receptor beta chains from a single sample sequenced in a study of T cell responses to AZD1222 COVID-19 vaccine. Measured with immunoSEQ multiplex PCR; TCRdb has only the in-frame clones, and not every one. Counted here are under 150,000 clones, around nine tenths occurring once; the ten biggest clones make up roughly 4%. Sequencing used peripheral blood, obtained on day 0 of AZD1222 vaccination. These receptors were taken from an adult in good health.

The count of this clone is one. The chain recombines TRBV5-5 with TRBJ1-6; D call uncertain. The CDR3 has 14 amino acids. CDR1 is SGHKS and CDR2 is YYEKEE in the germline V gene (reference sequence). The ends were cut back, 1 base at V and 10 bases at J, with 12 bases in the middle. Here the CDR3 reads CASSLWQPSSPLHF. DNA of the CDR3: TGTGCCAGCAGCTTGTGGCAGCCGAGCTCACCCCTCCACTTT.

The chain combines TRBV5-1 with TRBJ1-2; 9 bases map to TRBD1. CDR1 and CDR2 from the germline V gene are SGHRS and YFSETQ. The CDR3 is made up of 14 amino acids. The V segment lost 1 base and the J segment 7 bases; nucleotides outside the gene matches: 5. CDR3 protein: CASSLPDRGGGYTF. As DNA, the CDR3 is TGCGCCAGCAGCTTGCCGGACAGGGGTGGTGGCTACACCTTC.

The chain is built from TRBV6-1 and TRBJ1-2; 7 bases line up with TRBD1. The CDR3 length is 16 residues. V lost 1 base and J lost 8; bases outside the gene matches: 13. In germline, CDR1 is MNHNS, CDR2 SASEGT. CDR3 amino acids: CASSEGVLDRRMGYTF. In DNA form, the CDR3 reads TGTGCCAGCAGTGAAGGTGTGCTGGACAGGAGGATGGGCTACACCTTC.

The chain has TRBV5-6 and TRBJ2-5; 8 bases are shared with TRBD2. Germline V CDR1 and CDR2: SGHDT, YYEEEE. The V segment lost 0 bases and the J segment 2 bases; nucleotides outside the gene matches: 3. The CDR3 is 15 amino acids. The CDR3 nucleotides are TGTGCCAGCAGCTTGGGGGGACTAGGGCAAGAGACCCAGTACTTC. Translation gives CASSLGGLGQETQYF.

The gene calls are TRBV19 and TRBJ1-1; D is uncertain. Germline V gives CDR1 LNHDA, CDR2 SQIVND (reference sequence). V lost 9 bases to trimming and J lost 7 bases, with 9 bases between them. This CDR3 region has 10 residues. CDR3 nucleotides: TGTGCCAGCCGAGGCATTGAAGCTTTCTTT. It specifies CASRGIEAFF.

The chain joins TRBV27 to TRBJ1-1; D might be TRBD1 (5 bases). The CDR3 length is 14 residues. Trimming took 0 bases from V and 3 from J, leaving 8 bases between them. The germline CDR1 and CDR2 sequences are MNHEY and SMNVEV (reference sequence). The CDR3 reads CASSLSGGHTEAFF. Here the CDR3 DNA reads TGTGCCAGCAGTTTATCTGGGGGTCACACTGAAGCTTTCTTT.

The chain is built from TRBV7-9 and TRBJ1-6; D gene uncertain. CDR3 size: 12 residues. V lost 4 bases to trimming and J lost 13 bases, with 11 bases between them. The germline V gene has CDR1 SEHNR and CDR2 FQNEAQ (reference sequence). CDR3 bases: TGTGCCAGCAGCTCCTTTCTGGGGCCCCTCCACTTT. Its protein is CASSSFLGPLHF.

The rearrangement joins TRBV29-1 to TRBJ1-4, with a weak D call TRBD1 (5 bases). Trimming took off 5 bases at V and 8 bases at J, with 21 bases between the two ends. The CDR3 has 15 amino acids. Germline CDR1 SQVTM, CDR2 ANQGSEA. The DNA for the CDR3 is TGCAGCGTTAGGGCTTTCGGGGGAAATCGGGAAAAACTGTTTTTT. Its translation: CSVRAFGGNREKLFF.

CDR3 DNA: TGCGCCAGCAGCCACGGACTAGCGGGGGGCGAAGAGACCCAGTACTTC. Its translation is CASSHGLAGGEETQYF. V usage is TRBV5-1 and J usage is TRBJ2-5; 14 bases map to TRBD2. This CDR3 is 16 amino acids long. The J segment lost 3 bases and the V segment lost 4 bases, leaving 5 bases of the junction unmatched. Germline CDR1 and CDR2: SGHRS and YFSETQ.

This chain joins TRBV7-9 and TRBJ1-3; D call uncertain. The CDR3 length is 15 residues. Germline V lookup: CDR1 SEHNR, CDR2 FQNEAQ (reference sequence). V lost 7 bases, J lost 0 bases, and 13 bases lay in between. The CDR3 region is CASNPSASSGNTIYF. In DNA, the CDR3 is TGTGCCAGCAACCCAAGCGCGAGCTCTGGAAACACCATATATTTT.

The V and J genes are TRBV7-9 and TRBJ2-3; D not resolved. This CDR3 contains 13 residues. V was clipped by 1 base and J by 3 bases, with 5 bases between them. Per germline, CDR1 SEHNR and CDR2 FQNEAQ (reference sequence). The CDR3 is CASSLVSTDTQYF. CDR3 in DNA: TGTGCCAGCAGCTTAGTCTCTACAGATACGCAGTATTTT.

The chain uses TRBV7-3 and TRBJ1-1; D unclear. V lost 1 base and J 5 bases, leaving 20 bases between the germline ends. This CDR3 has 17 residues. In germline, CDR1 is SGHTA, CDR2 FQGTGA. The CDR3 nucleotides are TGTGCCAGCAGCTTAAGGCGGGGAACCCTCGAGGAAACTGAAGCTTTCTTT. Translation: CASSLRRGTLEETEAFF.

The sample holds one count of this clone. The genes are TRBV19 and TRBJ1-3, with D possibly TRBD1 on 6 matching bases. The germline gives CDR1 LNHDA, CDR2 SQIVND (reference sequence). V was trimmed by 2 bases and J by 4 bases, leaving 9 bases between them. The CDR3 length is 14 residues. The chain's CDR3 is CASSISGDGNTIYF. The CDR3 nucleotides are TGTGCCAGTAGTATATCAGGGGACGGAAACACCATATATTTT.

This chain links TRBV27 with TRBJ1-1, with 8 nucleotides matching TRBD1. The germline CDR1 and CDR2 sequences are MNHEY and SMNVEV (reference sequence). V shed 2 bases and J 7 bases; nucleotides not matched to a gene: 9. The CDR3 consists of 15 residues. Here the CDR3 reads CASSLLSRGPVEAFF. For the CDR3, the DNA is TGTGCCAGCAGTTTACTTTCCAGGGGGCCAGTTGAAGCTTTCTTT.

Notes on this clone: Other DNA variants within this sample encode the same CDR3. The V and J genes are TRBV5-1 and TRBJ1-2, with D possibly being TRBD1 (5 bases). The V gene's germline CDR1 is SGHRS and CDR2 YFSETQ. The CDR3 covers 14 residues. Trimming took 4 bases from V and 2 from J, leaving 12 bases between them. The CDR3 here is CASSPRGGNYGYTF. The CDR3 region has the DNA TGCGCCAGCAGCCCAAGGGGAGGGAACTATGGCTACACCTTC.

This rearrangement joins TRBV25-1 to TRBJ2-5, with D hard to call. V was clipped by 4 bases and J by 6 bases, with 15 bases between them. The CDR3 is made up of 14 amino acids. Germline CDR1 reads MGHDK; CDR2 reads SYGVNS. The CDR3 sequence is CASSGDGGRKTQYF. The CDR3, as DNA: TGTGCCAGCAGTGGCGACGGTGGAAGGAAGACCCAGTACTTC.

V usage is TRBV7-3 and J usage is TRBJ2-1; 11 positions agree with TRBD2. Germline CDR1 and CDR2: SGHTA and FQGTGA. V shed 4 bases and J 6 bases; nucleotides not matched to a gene: 5. The CDR3 spans 15 residues. CDR3 residues: CASSSSGGPSNEQFF. The CDR3 coding sequence is TGTGCCAGCAGCTCTAGCGGGGGGCCTTCCAATGAGCAGTTCTTC.

The chain has TRBV4-1 and TRBJ2-1; the match to TRBD1 covers 10 bases. The J segment lost 10 bases and the V segment lost 3 bases, leaving 3 bases of the junction unmatched. The CDR3 covers 13 residues. Germline V lookup: CDR1 MGHRA, CDR2 YSYEKL. CDR3 DNA sequence: TGCGCCAGCAGCCACGGACAGGGGGTAGAGCAGTTCTTC. Translated, it gives CASSHGQGVEQFF.

The V and J genes are TRBV6-1 and TRBJ1-4, with 8 positions matching TRBD1. The CDR3 is 15 amino acids. The trim removed 5 bases at V and 0 bases at J, leaving 2 bases unmatched. Germline loops: CDR1 MNHNS, CDR2 SASEGT. The CDR3 DNA sequence: TGTGCCAGCAGTTCACAGGGGGCAACTAATGAAAAACTGTTTTTT. Translated, it gives CASSSQGATNEKLFF.

The chain carries TRBV5-4 and TRBJ1-5; D may be TRBD1 (5 bases). The CDR3 runs 17 residues. The V end lost 4 bases, the J end lost 1 base, and 18 bases lay between the germline ends. The germline V gene has CDR1 SGHNT and CDR2 YYREEE (reference sequence). The DNA of the CDR3 is TGTGCCAGCAGCCTCCCGGGACGGTCTATGAGCAATCAGCCCCAGCATTTT. It encodes CASSLPGRSMSNQPQHF.

This clone was seen only a few times. This sequence joins TRBV27 and TRBJ1-1; 8 bases map to TRBD1. The CDR3 totals 19 residues. From germline, CDR1 is MNHEY and CDR2 SMNVEV (reference sequence). V lost 3 bases and J lost 7; bases outside the gene matches: 22. For the CDR3, the DNA is TGTGCCAGCAGTTTCCTAGGGTTGGCAGGGGGCGTGAGAGGCGTTGAAGCTTTCTTT. Amino acids: CASSFLGLAGGVRGVEAFF.

V and J are TRBV5-6 and TRBJ1-6; 10 bases are a match to TRBD1. With V trimmed by 2 bases and J by 7 bases, 3 bases remained unmatched. The germline V gene has CDR1 SGHDT and CDR2 YYEEEE. The CDR3 has 15 amino acids. CDR3 sequence reads: CASSFTGQGNSPLHF. In nucleotides, the CDR3 is TGTGCCAGCAGCTTTACGGGACAGGGGAATTCACCCCTCCACTTT.

The rearrangement uses TRBV5-1 and TRBJ1-1, with D perhaps matching TRBD1 (5 bases). CDR1 and CDR2 from the germline V gene are SGHRS and YFSETQ. The CDR3 is 13 amino acids. V lost 2 bases and J lost 4, with 9 bases in between. In DNA, the CDR3 is TGCGCCAGCAGCTTTCGGGGGATCACTGAAGCTTTCTTT. This encodes CASSFRGITEAFF.

The DNA for the CDR3 is TGTGCCAGCAGTGAAGGACCGCCCAATTCACCCCTCCACTTT. Its translation: CASSEGPPNSPLHF. This chain connects TRBV6-1 to TRBJ1-6; D is ambiguous. The CDR3 runs 14 residues. Germline assignment: CDR1 MNHNS and CDR2 SASEGT. V was shortened by 1 base and J by 7 bases, with 8 bases between the two germline ends.

The V call is TRBV29-1, the J call TRBJ2-7; 10 nucleotides align to TRBD1. With 2 bases clipped from V and 1 base from J, the junction kept 8 bases outside the gene matches. Germline lookup yields CDR1 SQVTM and CDR2 ANQGSEA. The CDR3 consists of 16 residues. In DNA form, the CDR3 reads TGCAGCGTTGAATCCGCGGGACAGGGGAGGTCCTACGAGCAGTACTTC. This translates into CSVESAGQGRSYEQYF.

The chain recombines TRBV25-1 with TRBJ1-5; D is undetermined. The CDR3 is 12 amino acids. V gave up 0 bases and J gave up 7 bases, with 4 bases separating them. From germline, CDR1 is MGHDK and CDR2 SYGVNS. DNA for the CDR3: TGTGCCAGCAGTGAATACGGACAGCCCCAGCATTTT. Translated: CASSEYGQPQHF.

J is TRBJ2-5 and V is TRBV11-2; D remains unclear. There are 14 residues in the CDR3. The V end lost 1 base, the J end lost 1 base, and 7 bases lay between the germline ends. Germline V gene data show CDR1 as SGHAT and CDR2 as FQNNGV. CDR3 residues: CASSLVPSQETQYF. The CDR3 bases are TGTGCCAGCAGCTTAGTCCCTAGCCAAGAGACCCAGTACTTC.

This clone was observed a few times. The CDR3 protein is CASSKYGRNTEAFF. CDR3 nucleotides: TGTGCCAGTAGTAAATACGGCAGGAACACTGAAGCTTTCTTT. The rearrangement joins TRBV19 to TRBJ1-1, with no clear D. The CDR3 length is 14 residues. Trimming cost V 4 bases and J 1 base, with 10 bases left between them. Per germline, CDR1 LNHDA and CDR2 SQIVND (reference sequence). Variable domain in full (rest from reference TRBV19 and TRBJ1-1): DGGITQSPKYLFRKEGQNVTLSCEQNLNHDAMYWYRQDPGQGLRLIYYSQIVNDFQKGDIAEGYSVSREKKESFPLTVTSAQKNPTAFYLCASSKYGRNTEAFFGQGTRLTVV.

This clone was seen more than once but under ten times. This chain links TRBV10-3 with TRBJ1-1, with TRBD1 as a possible D gene (5 bases). Germline lookup yields CDR1 ENHRY and CDR2 SYGVKD. The V and J ends lost 2 bases and 3 bases respectively, with 19 bases between them. CDR3 length equals 17 residues. This chain's CDR3 is CAISEGGVRGEHTEAFF. The CDR3 DNA follows: TGTGCCATCAGTGAGGGGGGAGTGAGGGGAGAGCACACTGAAGCTTTCTTT.

The chain combines TRBV18 with TRBJ2-7; 8 nucleotides align to TRBD1. Germline lookup yields CDR1 KGHSH and CDR2 LQKENI. The CDR3 consists of 15 residues. V dropped 2 bases and J dropped 1; count of bases not matched to a gene: 4. The CDR3 sequence: CASSPRDRLSYEQYF. CDR3 nucleotide sequence: TGTGCCAGCTCACCAAGGGACAGGTTATCCTACGAGCAGTACTTC.

This clone appeared a single time. V gene TRBV27 combines with J gene TRBJ1-2; D call uncertain. V lost 5 bases, J lost 3 bases, and 10 bases lay in between. Germline assignment: CDR1 MNHEY and CDR2 SMNVEV (reference sequence). This CDR3 has 13 residues. CDR3 nucleotides: TGTGCCAGCAGTCCCGCGGAGCACTATGGCTACACCTTC. Translated, it gives CASSPAEHYGYTF.

The chain is built from TRBV2 and TRBJ2-2, with 8 nucleotides matching TRBD2. Germline V gene lookup returns CDR1 SNHLY and CDR2 FYNNEI. The CDR3 consists of 15 residues. The V gene end was trimmed by 8 bases and the J gene end by 2 bases; junction bases not matched to a gene: 7. CDR3 sequence reads: CASRRSGVNTGELFF. In DNA form, the CDR3 reads TGTGCCAGCCGCCGTAGCGGGGTCAACACCGGGGAGCTGTTTTTT.